The subject of this entry is one T cell receptor beta chain. The data belong to a study of blood T cell repertoires in COVID-19. This CDR3 has 16 amino acids. Germline CDR1 is LNHDA and CDR2 is SQIVND (reference sequence). Trimming removed 4 bases from V and 7 bases from J, with 17 bases in between. TCRdb keeps only in-frame clones here, not all; method: immunoSEQ multiplex PCR. The sample yields 300,000 to 450,000 clones, approximately 89% seen once. This sequence originates from a woman younger than 45 with COVID-19, enrolled during active disease. V gene TRBV19 combines with J gene TRBJ1-6; D unclear. Sequencing was carried out using peripheral blood. In DNA form, the CDR3 reads TGTGCCAGTAGTACGCGCCCGGTGGCGAGGAATTCACCCCTCCACTTT. This gives the protein CASSTRPVARNSPLHF.